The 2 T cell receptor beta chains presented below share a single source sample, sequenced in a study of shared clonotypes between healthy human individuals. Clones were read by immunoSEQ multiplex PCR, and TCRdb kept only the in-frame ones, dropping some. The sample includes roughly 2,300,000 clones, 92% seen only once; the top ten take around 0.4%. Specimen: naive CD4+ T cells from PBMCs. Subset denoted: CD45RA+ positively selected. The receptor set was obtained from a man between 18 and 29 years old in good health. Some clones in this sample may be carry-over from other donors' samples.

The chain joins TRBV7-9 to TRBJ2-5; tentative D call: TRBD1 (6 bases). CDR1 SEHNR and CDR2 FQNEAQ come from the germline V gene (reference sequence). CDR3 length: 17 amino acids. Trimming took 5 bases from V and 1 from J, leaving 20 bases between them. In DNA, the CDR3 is TGTGCCAGCAGCCCCGTGCATGGACAGCCGGGCCAAGAGACCCAGTACTTC. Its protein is CASSPVHGQPGQETQYF.

CDR3 sequence (DNA): TGCGCCAGCAGCCGGCGGACAGGGACTCAGCCCCAGCATTTT. Encoded protein: CASSRRTGTQPQHF. This sequence joins TRBV4-3 and TRBJ1-5; 8 nucleotides align to TRBD1. The CDR3 consists of 14 residues. Trimming cost V 4 bases and J 6 bases; bases outside gene matches: 5. The V gene's germline CDR1 is LGHNA and CDR2 YSLEER.